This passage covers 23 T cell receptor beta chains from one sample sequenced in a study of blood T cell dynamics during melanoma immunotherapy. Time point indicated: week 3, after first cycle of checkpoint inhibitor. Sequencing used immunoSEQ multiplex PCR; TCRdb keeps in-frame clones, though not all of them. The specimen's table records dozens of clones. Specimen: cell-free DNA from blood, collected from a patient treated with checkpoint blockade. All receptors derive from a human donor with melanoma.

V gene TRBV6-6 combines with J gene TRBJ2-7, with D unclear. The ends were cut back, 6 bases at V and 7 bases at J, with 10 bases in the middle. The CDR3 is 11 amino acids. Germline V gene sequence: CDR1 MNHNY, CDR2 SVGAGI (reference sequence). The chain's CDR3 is CASRVGLEQYF. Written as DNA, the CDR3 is TGTGCCAGCAGGGTTGGATTGGAGCAGTACTTC.

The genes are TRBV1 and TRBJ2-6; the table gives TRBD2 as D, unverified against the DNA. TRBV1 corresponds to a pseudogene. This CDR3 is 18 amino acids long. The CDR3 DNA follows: TGCACCAGCAGAAACGGGTGTTTGTGCACAAAGAGGGCCAACGTCCTGACTTTC. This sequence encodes CTSRNGCLCTKRANVLTF.

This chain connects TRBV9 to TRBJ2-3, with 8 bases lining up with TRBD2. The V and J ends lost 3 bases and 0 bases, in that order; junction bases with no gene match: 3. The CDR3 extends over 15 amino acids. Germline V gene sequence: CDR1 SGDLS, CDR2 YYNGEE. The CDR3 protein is CASSGKRGSTDTQYF. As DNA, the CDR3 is TGTGCCAGCAGCGGGAAGCGGGGGAGCACAGATACGCAGTATTTT.

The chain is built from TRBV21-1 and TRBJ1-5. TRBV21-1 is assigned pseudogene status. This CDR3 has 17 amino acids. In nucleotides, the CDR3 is TGTGCCAGCAGAAGCTACCTAGTACATTGGCATCATCAGCCCCAGCATTTT. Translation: CASRSYLVHWHHQPQHF.

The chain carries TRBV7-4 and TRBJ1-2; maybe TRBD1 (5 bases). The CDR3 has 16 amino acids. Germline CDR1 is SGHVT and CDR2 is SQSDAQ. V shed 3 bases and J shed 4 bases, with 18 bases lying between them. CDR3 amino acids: CASSLMTARKTYGYTF. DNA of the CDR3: TGTGCCAGCAGCTTGATGACAGCTCGAAAGACCTATGGCTACACCTTC.

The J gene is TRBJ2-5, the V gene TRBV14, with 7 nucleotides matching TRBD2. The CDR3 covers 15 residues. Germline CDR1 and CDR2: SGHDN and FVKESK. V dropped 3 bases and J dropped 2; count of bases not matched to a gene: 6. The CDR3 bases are TGTGCCAGCAGCCACGGGACTACTATACAAGAGACCCAGTACTTC. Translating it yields CASSHGTTIQETQYF. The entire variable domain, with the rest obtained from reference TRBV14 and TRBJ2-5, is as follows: EAGVTQFPSHSVIEKGQTVTLRCDPISGHDNLYWYRRVMGKEIKFLLHFVKESKQDESGMPNNRFLAERTGGTYSTLKVQPAELEDSGVYFCASSHGTTIQETQYFGPGTRLLVL.

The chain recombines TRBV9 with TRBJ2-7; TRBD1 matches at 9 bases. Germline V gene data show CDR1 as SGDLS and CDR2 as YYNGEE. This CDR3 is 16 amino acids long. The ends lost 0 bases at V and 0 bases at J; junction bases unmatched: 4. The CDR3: CASSVDGTGSSYEQYF. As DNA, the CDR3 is TGTGCCAGCAGCGTAGACGGGACAGGGAGCTCCTACGAGCAGTACTTC.

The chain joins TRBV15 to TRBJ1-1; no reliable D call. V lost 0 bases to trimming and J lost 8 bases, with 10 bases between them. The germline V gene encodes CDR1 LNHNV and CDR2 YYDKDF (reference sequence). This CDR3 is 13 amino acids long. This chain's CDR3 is CATSRDFTEEAFF. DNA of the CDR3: TGTGCCACCAGCAGAGATTTTACAGAAGAAGCTTTCTTT.

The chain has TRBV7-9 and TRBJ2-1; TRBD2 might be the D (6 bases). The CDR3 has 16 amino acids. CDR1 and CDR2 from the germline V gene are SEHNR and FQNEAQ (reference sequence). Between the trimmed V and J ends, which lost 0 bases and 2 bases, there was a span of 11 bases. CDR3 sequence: CASSLALGSAYNEQFF. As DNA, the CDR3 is TGTGCCAGCAGCTTAGCTCTCGGGAGCGCCTACAATGAGCAGTTCTTC.

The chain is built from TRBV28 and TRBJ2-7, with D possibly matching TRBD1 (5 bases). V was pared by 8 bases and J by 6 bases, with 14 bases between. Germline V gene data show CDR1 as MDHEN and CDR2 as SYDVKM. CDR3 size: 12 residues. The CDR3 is CASGTRQGEQYF. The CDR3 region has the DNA TGTGCCAGCGGAACCCGGCAGGGCGAGCAGTACTTC.

The CDR3 DNA reads TGTGCCACCAGCAGAGATCTACGGACGGATACGCAGTATTTT. Translated: CATSRDLRTDTQYF. The V gene is TRBV15, the J gene TRBJ2-3, with no clear D. This CDR3 is built from 14 residues. Germline loops: CDR1 LNHNV, CDR2 YYDKDF (reference sequence). V lost 0 bases, J lost 6 bases, and 10 bases lay in between.

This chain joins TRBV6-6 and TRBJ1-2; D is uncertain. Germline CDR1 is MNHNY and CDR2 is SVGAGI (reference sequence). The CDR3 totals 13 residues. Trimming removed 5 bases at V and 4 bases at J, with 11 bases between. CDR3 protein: CASSGRKTYGYTF. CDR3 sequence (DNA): TGTGCCAGCAGTGGGAGAAAGACCTATGGCTACACCTTC.

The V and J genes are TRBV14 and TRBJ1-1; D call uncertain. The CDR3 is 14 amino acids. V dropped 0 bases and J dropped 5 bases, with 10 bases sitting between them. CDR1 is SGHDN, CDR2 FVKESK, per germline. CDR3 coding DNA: TGTGCCAGCAGCCAAGACGTATGGGATACTGAAGCTTTCTTT. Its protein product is CASSQDVWDTEAFF.

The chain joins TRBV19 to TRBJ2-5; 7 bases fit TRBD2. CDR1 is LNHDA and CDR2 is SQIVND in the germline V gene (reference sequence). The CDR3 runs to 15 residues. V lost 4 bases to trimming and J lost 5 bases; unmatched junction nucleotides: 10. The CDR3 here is CASSTGLGGWETQYF. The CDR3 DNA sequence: TGTGCCAGTAGTACCGGACTGGGGGGGTGGGAGACCCAGTACTTC.

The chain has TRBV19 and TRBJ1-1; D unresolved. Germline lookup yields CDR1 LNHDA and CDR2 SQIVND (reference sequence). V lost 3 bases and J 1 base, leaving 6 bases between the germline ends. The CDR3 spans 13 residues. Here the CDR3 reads CASSMGRNTEAFF. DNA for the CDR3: TGTGCCAGTAGTATGGGAAGGAACACTGAAGCTTTCTTT.

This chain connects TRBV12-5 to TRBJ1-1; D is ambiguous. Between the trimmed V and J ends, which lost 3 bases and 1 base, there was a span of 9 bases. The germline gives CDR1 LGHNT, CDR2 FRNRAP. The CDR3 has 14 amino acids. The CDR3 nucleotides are TGTGCTAGTGGTTTAGAGTCCCCGAACACTGAAGCTTTCTTT. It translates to CASGLESPNTEAFF. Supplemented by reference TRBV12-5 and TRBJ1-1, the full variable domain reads DARVTQTPRHKVTEMGQEVTMRCQPILGHNTVFWYRQTMMQGLELLAYFRNRAPLDDSGMPKDRFSAEMPDATLATLKIQPSEPRDSAVYFCASGLESPNTEAFFGQGTRLTVV.

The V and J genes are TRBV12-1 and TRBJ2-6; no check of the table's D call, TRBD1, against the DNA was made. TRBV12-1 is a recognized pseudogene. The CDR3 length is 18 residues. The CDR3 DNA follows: TGTGCCAGCAGCCATAAGAATGTAGGACAAAGTCGGGCCAACGTCCTGACTTTC. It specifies CASSHKNVGQSRANVLTF.

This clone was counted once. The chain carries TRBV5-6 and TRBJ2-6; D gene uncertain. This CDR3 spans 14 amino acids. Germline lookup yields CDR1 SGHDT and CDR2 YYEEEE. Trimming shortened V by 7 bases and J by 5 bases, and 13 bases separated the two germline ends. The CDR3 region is CASESQSRANVLTF. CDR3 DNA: TGTGCCAGCGAGTCACAAAGTCGGGCCAACGTCCTGACTTTC.

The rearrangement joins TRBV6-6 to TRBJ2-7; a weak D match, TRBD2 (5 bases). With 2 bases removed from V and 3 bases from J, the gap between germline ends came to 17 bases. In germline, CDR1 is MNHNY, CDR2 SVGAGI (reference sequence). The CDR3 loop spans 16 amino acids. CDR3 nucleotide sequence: TGTGCCAGCAGTTACGGATTCGACGGGAACCTCTACGAGCAGTACTTC. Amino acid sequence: CASSYGFDGNLYEQYF.

CDR3 amino acids: CASSFPGTNYGYTF. The CDR3 DNA is TGTGCCAGCAGCTTTCCAGGAACTAACTATGGCTACACCTTC. This chain links TRBV5-4 with TRBJ1-2; no clear D gene. CDR1 is SGHNT and CDR2 is YYREEE in the germline V gene (reference sequence). This CDR3 has 14 residues. V lost 2 bases and J lost 0, with 8 bases in between.

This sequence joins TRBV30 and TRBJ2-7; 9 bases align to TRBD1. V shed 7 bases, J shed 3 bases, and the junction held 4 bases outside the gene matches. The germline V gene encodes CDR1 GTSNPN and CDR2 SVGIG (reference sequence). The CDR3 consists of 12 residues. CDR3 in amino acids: CASGTGIYEQYF. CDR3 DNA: TGTGCCTCCGGGACAGGGATCTACGAGCAGTACTTC.

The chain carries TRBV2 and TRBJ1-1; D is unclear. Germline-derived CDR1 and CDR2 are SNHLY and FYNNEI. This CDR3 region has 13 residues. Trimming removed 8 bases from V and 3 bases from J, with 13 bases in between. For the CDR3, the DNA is TGTGCCAGCGTCTGGGTCGAGGACACTGAAGCTTTCTTT. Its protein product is CASVWVEDTEAFF.

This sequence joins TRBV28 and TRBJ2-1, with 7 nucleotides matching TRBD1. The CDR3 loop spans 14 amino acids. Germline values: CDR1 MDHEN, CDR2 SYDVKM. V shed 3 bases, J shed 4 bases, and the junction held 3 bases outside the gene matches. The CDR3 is CASSFSGQYNEQFF. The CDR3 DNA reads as TGTGCCAGCAGTTTTTCGGGACAGTACAATGAGCAGTTCTTC.